Presented here are 4 T cell receptor beta chains from one specimen sequenced in a study of blood T cell repertoires in COVID-19. Only in-frame clones appear in the TCRdb table, and some are missing; sequencing was by immunoSEQ multiplex PCR. The sample shows more than 150,000 clones, over 70% of them seen only once. The sequenced sample was PBMCs or T cells enriched from blood (not recorded which). The receptors originated from a man aged 55 to 70 who had been exposed to COVID-19.

This clone was counted a few times. Different DNA sequences within this sample yield the same CDR3. The chain couples TRBV9 to TRBJ2-1, with 7 bases that match TRBD1. The junction had 2 bases not matched to a gene; V was cut back by 0 bases and J by 2 bases. The CDR3 totals 15 residues. CDR1 is SGDLS and CDR2 is YYNGEE in the germline V gene. Here the CDR3 reads CASSVGQGAYNEQFF. The CDR3 nucleotides are TGTGCCAGCAGCGTAGGGCAGGGGGCCTACAATGAGCAGTTCTTC.

The rearrangement joins TRBV28 to TRBJ2-2; tentatively, D is TRBD1 (5 bases). The CDR3 is 15 residues long. CDR1 is MDHEN, CDR2 SYDVKM, per germline. Trimming shortened V by 6 bases and J by 5 bases, and 16 bases separated the two germline ends. CDR3 residues: CASSRARQRTGELFF. The DNA for the CDR3 is TGTGCCAGCAGCCGGGCCAGACAGAGGACCGGGGAGCTGTTTTTT. Variable domain in full (rest from reference TRBV28 and TRBJ2-2): DVKVTQSSRYLVKRTGEKVFLECVQDMDHENMFWYRQDPGLGLRLIYFSYDVKMKEKGDIPEGYSVSREKKERFSLILESASTNQTSMYLCASSRARQRTGELFFGEGSRLTVL.

The chain uses TRBV5-6 and TRBJ2-5; 8 bases fit TRBD2. From germline, CDR1 is SGHDT and CDR2 YYEEEE. The CDR3 length is 16 residues. The V segment lost 0 bases and the J segment 4 bases; nucleotides outside the gene matches: 8. The CDR3 spells CASSLVGAGDTETQYF. The DNA for the CDR3 is TGTGCCAGCAGCTTGGTAGGAGCGGGAGACACAGAGACCCAGTACTTC.

This chain links TRBV6-1 with TRBJ1-2, with unresolved D. This CDR3 has 14 amino acids. Germline V gene sequence: CDR1 MNHNS, CDR2 SASEGT. The V end was cut by 1 base, the J end by 3 bases, with 9 bases between. The CDR3 region has the DNA TGTGCCAGCAGTGAAGGTCCAGACTACTATGGCTACACCTTC. This gives the protein CASSEGPDYYGYTF.